The rows below give T cell receptor beta chains drawn from one sample of a study of OX40 agonist ivuxolimab in advanced cancers. Sequenced by immunoSEQ multiplex PCR; TCRdb stores in-frame clones only, minus some. In the table there are 25,000 to 40,000 clones, about four fifths of which are singletons. The sequenced sample was CD4+ or CD8+ T cells sorted from blood, obtained in a trial of the OX40 agonist ivuxolimab. The receptors were sampled from an adult with an advanced solid tumor such as melanoma, head and neck, liver or kidney cancer. CDR3s include the opening cysteine and the closing phenylalanine or tryptophan. The D gene is left open where the match is weak. Not every row has a clone size; where given, it reads once, few, many or a size class.

. | TRBJ2-1 | . | TRBV19 | CASSIRDEQFF | TGTGCCAGTAGTATCCGAGATGAGCAGTTCTTC
TRBD1 | TRBJ1-4 | . | TRBV9 | CASSPRTGKEKLFF | TGTGCCAGCAGCCCCCGGACAGGAAAAGAAAAACTGTTTTTT
TRBD1 | TRBJ2-1 | . | TRBV7-9 | CASSLGPTGDYNEQFF | TGTGCCAGCAGCTTAGGCCCGACAGGGGATTACAATGAGCAGTTCTTC
. | TRBJ1-5 | . | TRBV4-1 | CASSQDGGAQHF | TGCGCCAGCAGCCAAGATGGAGGGGCCCAGCATTTT
. | TRBJ2-1 | . | TRBV11-2 | CASSFRGAQYNEQFF | TGTGCCAGCAGTTTCCGGGGGGCCCAATACAATGAGCAGTTCTTC
. | TRBJ1-2 | . | TRBV13 | CASSLVLRGGYTF | TGTGCCAGCAGCTTAGTACTTCGAGGAGGCTACACCTTC
. | TRBJ1-5 | . | TRBV30 | CAWSVWVSNQPQHF | TGTGCCTGGAGTGTATGGGTAAGCAATCAGCCCCAGCATTTT
. | TRBJ2-7 | . | TRBV7-2 | CASSLVVSGPYEQYF | TGTGCCAGCAGCTTAGTAGTAAGCGGACCTTACGAGCAGTACTTC
TRBD2 | TRBJ2-1 | . | TRBV9 | CASSVAGLAAYNEQFF | TGTGCCAGCAGCGTAGCGGGACTAGCGGCCTACAATGAGCAGTTCTTC
. | TRBJ1-2 | . | TRBV5-1 | CASSLAYRDPYGYTF | TGCGCCAGCAGCTTGGCTTACAGGGACCCCTATGGCTACACCTTC
. | TRBJ1-5 | . | TRBV21-1 | CASSNTTDSNQPQHF | TGTGCCAGCAGCAATACCACGGATAGCAATCAGCCCCAGCATTTT
. | TRBJ2-3 | once | TRBV28 | CASSLGRTSGTQYF | TGTGCCAGCAGCTTGGGAAGGACGAGTGGTACGCAGTATTTT
TRBD1 | TRBJ2-3 | . | TRBV4-1 | CASSQVKTGGRGTQYF | TGCGCCAGCAGCCAAGTGAAAACAGGGGGAAGGGGTACGCAGTATTTT
. | TRBJ2-7 | . | TRBV28 | CASSHGYEQYF | TGTGCCAGCAGCCACGGTTACGAGCAGTACTTC
TRBD2 | TRBJ2-1 | . | TRBV7-9 | CASSPTSGRGNEQFF | TGTGCCAGCAGCCCTACTAGCGGGAGGGGCAATGAGCAGTTCTTC
TRBD1 | TRBJ1-5 | . | TRBV5-5 | CASSPGTANSNQPQHF | TGTGCCAGCAGCCCTGGGACAGCTAATAGCAATCAGCCCCAGCATTTT
TRBD1 | TRBJ2-7 | . | TRBV29-1 | CSVRGTGERYEQYF | TGCAGCGTCCGAGGGACAGGGGAAAGGTACGAGCAGTACTTC
TRBD2 | TRBJ2-3 | . | TRBV28 | CASRRAGPSTDTQYF | TGTGCCAGCAGGCGAGCGGGGCCTAGCACAGATACGCAGTATTTT
TRBD1 | TRBJ2-2 | . | TRBV7-3 | CASSPGGPGELFF | TGTGCCAGCAGCCCAGGGGGCCCCGGGGAGCTGTTTTTT
. | TRBJ2-7 | . | TRBV6-5 | CASSLANEQYF | TGTGCCAGCAGCCTCGCGAACGAGCAGTACTTC
. | TRBJ1-5 | . | TRBV6-1 | CASSEGRGGLNQPQHF | TGTGCCAGCAGTGAAGGTAGGGGGGGCCTCAATCAGCCCCAGCATTTT
. | TRBJ2-7 | . | TRBV5-4 | CASSLRGGHEQYF | TGTGCCAGCAGCTTGAGGGGCGGCCACGAGCAGTACTTC